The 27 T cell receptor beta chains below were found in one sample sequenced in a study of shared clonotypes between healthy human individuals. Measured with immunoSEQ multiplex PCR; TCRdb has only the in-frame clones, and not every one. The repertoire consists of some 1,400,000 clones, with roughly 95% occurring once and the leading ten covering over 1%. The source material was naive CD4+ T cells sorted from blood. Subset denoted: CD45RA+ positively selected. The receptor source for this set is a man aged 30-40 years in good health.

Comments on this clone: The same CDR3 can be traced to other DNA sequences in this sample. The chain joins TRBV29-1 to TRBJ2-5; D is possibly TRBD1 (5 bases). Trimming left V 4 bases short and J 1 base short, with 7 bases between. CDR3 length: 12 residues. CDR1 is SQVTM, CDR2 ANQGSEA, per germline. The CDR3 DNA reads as TGCAGCGTTGTGCAGGGCCAAGAGACCCAGTACTTC. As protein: CSVVQGQETQYF.

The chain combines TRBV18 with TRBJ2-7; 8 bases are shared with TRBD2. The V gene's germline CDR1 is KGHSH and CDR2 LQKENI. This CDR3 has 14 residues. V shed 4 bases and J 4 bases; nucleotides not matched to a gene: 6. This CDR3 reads CASSQTGGPYEQYF. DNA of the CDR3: TGTGCCAGCTCACAGACGGGAGGGCCATACGAGCAGTACTTC.

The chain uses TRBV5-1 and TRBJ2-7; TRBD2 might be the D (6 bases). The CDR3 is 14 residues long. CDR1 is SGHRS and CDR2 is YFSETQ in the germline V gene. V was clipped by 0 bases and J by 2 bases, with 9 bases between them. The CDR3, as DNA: TGCGCCAGCAGCTTGGAATCGGGGGCCTACGAGCAGTACTTC. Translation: CASSLESGAYEQYF. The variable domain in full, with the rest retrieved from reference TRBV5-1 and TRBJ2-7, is KAGVTQTPRYLIKTRGQQVTLSCSPISGHRSVSWYQQTPGQGLQFLFEYFSETQRNKGNFPGRFSGRQFSNSRSEMNVSTLELGDSALYLCASSLESGAYEQYFGPGTRLTVT.

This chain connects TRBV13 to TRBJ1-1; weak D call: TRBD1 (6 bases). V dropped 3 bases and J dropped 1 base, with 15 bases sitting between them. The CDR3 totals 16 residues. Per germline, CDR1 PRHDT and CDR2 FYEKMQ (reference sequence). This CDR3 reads CASSLEWGQGNTEAFF. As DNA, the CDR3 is TGTGCCAGCAGCTTGGAGTGGGGGCAGGGGAACACTGAAGCTTTCTTT. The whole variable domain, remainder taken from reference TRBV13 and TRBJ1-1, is AAGVIQSPRHLIKEKRETATLKCYPIPRHDTVYWYQQGPGQDPQFLISFYEKMQSDKGSIPDRFSAQQFSDYHSELNMSSLELGDSALYFCASSLEWGQGNTEAFFGQGTRLTVV.

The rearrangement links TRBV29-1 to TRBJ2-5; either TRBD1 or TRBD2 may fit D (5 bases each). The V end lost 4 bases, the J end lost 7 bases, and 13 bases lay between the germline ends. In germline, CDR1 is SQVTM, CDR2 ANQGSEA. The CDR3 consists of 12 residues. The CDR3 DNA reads TGCAGCGTTGGAGAGGGGTGGGGGACCCAGTACTTC. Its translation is CSVGEGWGTQYF.

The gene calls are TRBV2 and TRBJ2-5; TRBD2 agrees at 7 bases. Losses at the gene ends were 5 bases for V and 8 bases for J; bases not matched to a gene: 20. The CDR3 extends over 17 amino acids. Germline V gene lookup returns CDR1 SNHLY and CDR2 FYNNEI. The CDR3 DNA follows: TGTGCCAGCAGTCCCGGCTCCGGGAGGATTCCCGAGGACACCCAGTACTTC. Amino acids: CASSPGSGRIPEDTQYF.

In nucleotides, the CDR3 is TGCAGCGTTAGGCAGGGGTCTAACTATGGCTACACCTTC. Translation: CSVRQGSNYGYTF. This rearrangement joins TRBV29-1 to TRBJ1-2, with D possibly TRBD1 on 6 matching bases. CDR1 SQVTM and CDR2 ANQGSEA come from the germline V gene. With 5 bases removed from V and 0 bases from J, the gap between germline ends came to 10 bases. The CDR3 runs 13 residues.

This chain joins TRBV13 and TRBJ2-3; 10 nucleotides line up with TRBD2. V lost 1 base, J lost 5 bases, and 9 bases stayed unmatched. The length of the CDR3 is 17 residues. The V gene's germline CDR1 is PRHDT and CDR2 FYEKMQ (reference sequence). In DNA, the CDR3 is TGTGCCAGCAGCTTAGCCCCTAGCGGGAGCGGTGTAGATACGCAGTATTTT. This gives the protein CASSLAPSGSGVDTQYF.

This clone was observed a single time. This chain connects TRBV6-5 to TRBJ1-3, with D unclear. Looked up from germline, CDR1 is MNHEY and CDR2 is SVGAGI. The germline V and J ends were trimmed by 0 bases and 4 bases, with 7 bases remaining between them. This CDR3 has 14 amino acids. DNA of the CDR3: TGTGCCAGCAGTTACTCTGACATCGGAAACACCATATATTTT. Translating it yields CASSYSDIGNTIYF.

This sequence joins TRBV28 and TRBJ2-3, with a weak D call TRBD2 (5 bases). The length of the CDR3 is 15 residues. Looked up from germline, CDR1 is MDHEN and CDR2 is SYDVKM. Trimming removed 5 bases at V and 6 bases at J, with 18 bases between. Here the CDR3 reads CASSPYSSSGDTQYF. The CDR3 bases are TGTGCCAGCAGTCCGTATTCTAGCTCCGGGGATACGCAGTATTTT. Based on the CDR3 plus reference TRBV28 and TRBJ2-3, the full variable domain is DVKVTQSSRYLVKRTGEKVFLECVQDMDHENMFWYRQDPGLGLRLIYFSYDVKMKEKGDIPEGYSVSREKKERFSLILESASTNQTSMYLCASSPYSSSGDTQYFGPGTRLTVL.

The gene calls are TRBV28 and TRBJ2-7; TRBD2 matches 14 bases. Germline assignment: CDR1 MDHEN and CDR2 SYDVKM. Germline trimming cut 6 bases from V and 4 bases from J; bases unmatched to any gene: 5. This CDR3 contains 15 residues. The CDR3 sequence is CASSPGTSGSYEQYF. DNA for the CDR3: TGTGCCAGCAGCCCCGGGACTAGCGGGAGTTACGAGCAGTACTTC.

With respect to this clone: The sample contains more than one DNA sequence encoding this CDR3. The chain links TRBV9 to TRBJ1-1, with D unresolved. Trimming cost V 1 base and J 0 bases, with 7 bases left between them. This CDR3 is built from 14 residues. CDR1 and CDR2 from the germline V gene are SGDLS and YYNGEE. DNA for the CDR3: TGTGCCAGCAGCGTAACGGGGATGAACACTGAAGCTTTCTTT. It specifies CASSVTGMNTEAFF. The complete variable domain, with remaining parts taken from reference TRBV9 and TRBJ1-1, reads DSGVTQTPKHLITATGQRVTLRCSPRSGDLSVYWYQQSLDQGLQFLIQYYNGEERAKGNILERFSAQQFPDLHSELNLSSLELGDSALYFCASSVTGMNTEAFFGQGTRLTVV.

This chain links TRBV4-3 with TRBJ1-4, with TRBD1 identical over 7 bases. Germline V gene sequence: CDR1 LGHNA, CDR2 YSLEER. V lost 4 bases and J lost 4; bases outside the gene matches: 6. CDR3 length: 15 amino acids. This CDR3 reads CASSRNRGNNEKLFF. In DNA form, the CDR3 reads TGCGCCAGCAGCCGAAACAGGGGAAATAATGAAAAACTGTTTTTT.

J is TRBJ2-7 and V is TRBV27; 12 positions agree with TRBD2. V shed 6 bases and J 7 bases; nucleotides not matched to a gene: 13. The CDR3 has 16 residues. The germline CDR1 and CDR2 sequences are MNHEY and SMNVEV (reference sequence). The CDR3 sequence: CASSAVGASGREEQYF. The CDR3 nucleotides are TGTGCCAGCAGCGCCGTCGGGGCTAGCGGGAGGGAAGAGCAGTACTTC.

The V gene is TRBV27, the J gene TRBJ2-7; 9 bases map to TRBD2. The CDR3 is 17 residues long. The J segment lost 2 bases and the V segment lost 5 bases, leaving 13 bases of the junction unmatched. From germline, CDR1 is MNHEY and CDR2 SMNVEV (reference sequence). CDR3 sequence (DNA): TGTGCCAGCAGTCCCCTTCCGCTAGCGGGACCCCCCTACGAGCAGTACTTC. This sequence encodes CASSPLPLAGPPYEQYF.

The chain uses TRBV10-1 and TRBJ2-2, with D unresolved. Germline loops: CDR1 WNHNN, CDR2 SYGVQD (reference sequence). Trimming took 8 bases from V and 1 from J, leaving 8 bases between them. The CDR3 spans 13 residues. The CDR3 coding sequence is TGCGCCAGCGGGTCCCTGAACACCGGGGAGCTGTTTTTT. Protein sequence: CASGSLNTGELFF.

The CDR3 is CASSSGGSMGYGYTF. The CDR3 bases are TGTGCCAGCAGTAGCGGCGGTTCAATGGGCTATGGCTACACCTTC. V gene TRBV6-6 combines with J gene TRBJ1-2; D remains ambiguous. V lost 5 bases and J lost 4, with 17 bases in between. Germline V gene lookup returns CDR1 MNHNY and CDR2 SVGAGI (reference sequence). The CDR3 loop spans 15 amino acids.

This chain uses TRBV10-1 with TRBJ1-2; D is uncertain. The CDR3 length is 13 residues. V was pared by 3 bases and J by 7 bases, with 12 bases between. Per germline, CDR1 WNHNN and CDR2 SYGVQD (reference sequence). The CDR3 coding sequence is TGCGCCAGCAGTGAAGTAGTCGGAGGTGGCTACACCTTC. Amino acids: CASSEVVGGGYTF.

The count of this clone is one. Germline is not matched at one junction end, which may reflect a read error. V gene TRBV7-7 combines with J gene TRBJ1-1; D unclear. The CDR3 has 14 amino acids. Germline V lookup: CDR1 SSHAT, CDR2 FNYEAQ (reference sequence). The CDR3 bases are TGTGCTAGCAGTTCGCTGGAGGGTAACGCTGAAGCTTTCTTT. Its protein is CASSSLEGNAEAFF.

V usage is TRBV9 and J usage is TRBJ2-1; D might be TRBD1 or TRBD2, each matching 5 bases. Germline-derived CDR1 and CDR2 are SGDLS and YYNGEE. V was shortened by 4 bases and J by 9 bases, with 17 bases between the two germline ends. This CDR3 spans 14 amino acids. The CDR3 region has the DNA TGTGCCAGCAGCCCGGGGACCCCTAGTAGTGAGCAGTTCTTC. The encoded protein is CASSPGTPSSEQFF.

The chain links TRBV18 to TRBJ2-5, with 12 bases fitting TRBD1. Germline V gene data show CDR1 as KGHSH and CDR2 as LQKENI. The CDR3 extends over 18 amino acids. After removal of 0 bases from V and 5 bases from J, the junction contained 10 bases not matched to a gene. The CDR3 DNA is TGTGCCAGCTCACCACCCGGGACAGGGGGCTCTATCGAGGAGACCCAGTACTTC. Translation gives CASSPPGTGGSIEETQYF.

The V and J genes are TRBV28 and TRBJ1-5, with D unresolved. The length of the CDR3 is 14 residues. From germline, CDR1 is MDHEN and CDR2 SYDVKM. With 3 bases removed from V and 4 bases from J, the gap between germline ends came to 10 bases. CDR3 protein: CASSFGPLNQPQHF. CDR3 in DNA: TGTGCCAGCAGTTTTGGACCGTTGAATCAGCCCCAGCATTTT.

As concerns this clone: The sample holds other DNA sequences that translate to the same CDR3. In nucleotides, the CDR3 is TGTGCCAGCAGCTTGGCCGGGAGACCAGATACGCAGTATTTT. Translated, it gives CASSLAGRPDTQYF. V and J are TRBV5-6 and TRBJ2-3, with a tentative D call TRBD2 (6 bases). CDR3 size: 14 residues. Germline values: CDR1 SGHDT, CDR2 YYEEEE. The V end lost 0 bases, the J end lost 4 bases, and 9 bases lay between the germline ends.

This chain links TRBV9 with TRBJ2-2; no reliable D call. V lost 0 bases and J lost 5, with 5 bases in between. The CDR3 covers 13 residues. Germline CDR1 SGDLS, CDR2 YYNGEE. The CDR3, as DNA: TGTGCCAGCAGCGTAGGACTTACCGGGGAGCTGTTTTTT. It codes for CASSVGLTGELFF.

The CDR3 coding sequence is TGCGCCAGCAGCTTCACGGACGGGATCTACGAGCAGTACTTC. It yields the protein CASSFTDGIYEQYF. The V call is TRBV5-1, the J call TRBJ2-7; tentative D call: TRBD2 (5 bases). With 2 bases removed from V and 3 bases from J, the gap between germline ends came to 12 bases. Germline V CDR1 and CDR2: SGHRS, YFSETQ. The CDR3 loop spans 14 amino acids. Drawing the rest from reference TRBV5-1 and TRBJ2-7, the complete variable domain is KAGVTQTPRYLIKTRGQQVTLSCSPISGHRSVSWYQQTPGQGLQFLFEYFSETQRNKGNFPGRFSGRQFSNSRSEMNVSTLELGDSALYLCASSFTDGIYEQYFGPGTRLTVT.

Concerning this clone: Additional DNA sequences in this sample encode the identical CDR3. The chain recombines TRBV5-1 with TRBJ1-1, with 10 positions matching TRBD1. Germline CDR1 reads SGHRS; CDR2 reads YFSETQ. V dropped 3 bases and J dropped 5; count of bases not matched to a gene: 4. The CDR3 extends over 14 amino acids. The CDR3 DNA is TGCGCCAGCAGCTCCGGGACAGGGGCTACTGAAGCTTTCTTT. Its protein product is CASSSGTGATEAFF. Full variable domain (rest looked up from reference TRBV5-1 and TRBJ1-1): KAGVTQTPRYLIKTRGQQVTLSCSPISGHRSVSWYQQTPGQGLQFLFEYFSETQRNKGNFPGRFSGRQFSNSRSEMNVSTLELGDSALYLCASSSGTGATEAFFGQGTRLTVV.

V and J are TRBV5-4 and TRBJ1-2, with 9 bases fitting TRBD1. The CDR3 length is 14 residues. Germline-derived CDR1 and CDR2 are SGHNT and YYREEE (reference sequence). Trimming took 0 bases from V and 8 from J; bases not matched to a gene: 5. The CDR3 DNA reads TGTGCCAGCAGCTTGGCGGGGGACAGGGAGGGCTACACCTTC. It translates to CASSLAGDREGYTF.